The 7 T cell receptor beta chains below all came from one sample that was sequenced in a study of T-cell memory formation after mild COVID-19. TCRdb re-called the 5' RACE reads through MiXCR, storing one row per CDR3 protein. This sample has 100,000 to 150,000 distinct CDR3 sequences, with approximately 15% found just once. Sequencing used PBMCs or a T cell subset sorted from them (not recorded which). These receptor sequences come from a man in his late teens or twenties who had mild COVID-19 (a few samples of this study predate the infection). Cell type and time point are not known.

This clonotype appeared a few times. The CDR3 coding sequence is TGTGCCAGCATGTGGGGGGCCTTCACCGGGGAGCTGTTTTTT. As protein: CASMWGAFTGELFF. V usage is TRBV12-3 or TRBV12-4 and J usage is TRBJ2-2; D is tentatively TRBD1 or TRBD2 (6 bases each). Between the trimmed V and J ends, which lost 7 bases and 4 bases, there was a span of 13 bases. There are 14 residues in the CDR3.

In its sample, this clonotype was seen a few times. The rearrangement joins TRBV5-1 to TRBJ2-5; TRBD1 aligns across 10 bases. Unmatched junction bases numbered 7, after V lost 5 bases and J lost 3 bases. The germline gives CDR1 SGHRS, CDR2 YFSETQ. CDR3 length: 15 residues. The CDR3: CASRSAGTGEETQYF. The CDR3 bases are TGCGCCAGCAGATCGGCCGGGACAGGGGAAGAGACCCAGTACTTC.

This clonotype occurred a few times. The CDR3 bases are TGTGCCAGCAGCCAAGGGGTAGCGGGGGGGCACACTGAGCAGTTCTTC. Its translation is CASSQGVAGGHTEQFF. The chain joins TRBV9 to TRBJ2-1, with 11 bases identical to TRBD2. CDR3 size: 16 residues. Germline V CDR1 and CDR2: SGDLS, YYNGEE. V lost 4 bases to trimming and J lost 9 bases; unmatched junction nucleotides: 12.

This clonotype was counted many times. The chain carries TRBV12-3 or TRBV12-4 and TRBJ2-7; the D is unclear. The CDR3 totals 11 residues. The V and J ends lost 3 bases and 6 bases respectively, with 6 bases between them. Here the CDR3 DNA reads TGTGCCAGCAGTTTTCTGGCCGAGCAGTACTTC. Its protein is CASSFLAEQYF.

There are a few counts of this clonotype. The V call is TRBV4-3, the J call TRBJ2-6; possible D gene TRBD2, 6 bases. Trimming stripped 9 bases from V and 0 bases from J, with 12 bases between. Germline CDR1 is LGHNA and CDR2 is YSLEER. CDR3 length: 15 amino acids. The DNA for the CDR3 is TGCGCCAGTGGGGACTTGCGCTCTGGGGCCAACGTCCTGACTTTC. The encoded protein is CASGDLRSGANVLTF.

A few counts support this clonotype. This chain joins TRBV12-3 or TRBV12-4 and TRBJ2-3, with unresolved D. The ends were cut back, 2 bases at V and 1 base at J, with 13 bases in the middle. The CDR3 totals 16 residues. The CDR3 DNA reads as TGTGCCAGCAGTTTATCGAACACTGCCGGCACAGATACGCAGTATTTT. Its translation is CASSLSNTAGTDTQYF.

This chain uses TRBV20-1 with TRBJ2-7, with D unclear. Germline V CDR1 and CDR2: DFQATT, SNEGSKA (reference sequence). This CDR3 has 12 residues. V dropped 5 bases and J dropped 3 bases, with 11 bases sitting between them. The CDR3 DNA is TGCAGTGCTTCTACCGGGTACTACGAGCAGTACGTC. Its protein product is CSASTGYYEQYV.